These 3 T cell receptor beta chains were sequenced from one sample in a study of tumor and adjacent non-tumor tissue in lung cancer. A modified ARM-PCR protocol with three rounds of nested PCR amplified TCRbeta. One entry per CDR3 protein results from TCRdb running MiXCR on the multiplex PCR reads. Seen here are approximately 120,000 distinct CDR3 sequences, around 75% observed once, and the top ten hold about 40%. No cell sorting was done before RNA was extracted from the tissue. Sequenced sample: lung tumor tissue. These receptors were obtained from a woman aged 55-69 years with non-small cell lung cancer.

A word on this clonotype: Its ends do not fully match the called genes, so a read error is possible. V usage is TRBV29-1 and J usage is TRBJ2-7, with 7 bases lining up with TRBD2. CDR3 length: 14 residues. The germline V gene encodes CDR1 SQVTM and CDR2 ANQGSEA. The CDR3 reads CNVILAEKSIEQYF. The CDR3, as DNA: TGCAACGTTATTCTAGCGGAGAAAAGCATCGAGCAGTACTTC.

Comment on this clonotype: A much larger clone differs by one base, so this may be a read error. The rearrangement links TRBV6-2 or TRBV6-3 to TRBJ1-4, with a possible D match to TRBD1 (5 bases). CDR1 MNHEY and CDR2 SVGEGT come from the germline V gene. V lost 6 bases and J lost 7, with 15 bases in between. The CDR3 extends over 14 amino acids. The CDR3 bases are TGTGCCAGCAGAAAAACCGGGGGAGGTGAAAAACTGTTTTTT. Protein: CASRKTGGGEKLFF.

Concerning this clonotype: At one boundary the junction diverges from the germline segment, which might be a read error. The V gene is TRBV4-3, the J gene TRBJ1-3; maybe TRBD1 (5 bases). The CDR3 consists of 15 residues. The germline V gene has CDR1 LGHNA and CDR2 YSLEER. The CDR3 coding sequence is TGCGCCAGCAGGCAAGATACGCAGGGTCGAGACACCATATATTTT. Translating gives CASRQDTQGRDTIYF.